The 32 T cell receptor beta chains in this list originate from one sample, sequenced in a study of T cell responses to AZD1222 COVID-19 vaccine. The protocol was immunoSEQ multiplex PCR, while the TCRdb copy is restricted to in-frame clones and leaves out a portion. The data show 150,000 to 200,000 clones, roughly 94% seen once. The sequenced sample was peripheral blood, obtained 28 days after the second AZD1222 dose. These receptor sequences come from an adult who received the AZD1222 COVID-19 vaccine.

The chain is built from TRBV2 and TRBJ1-2, with D perhaps TRBD1 (6 bases). This CDR3 contains 15 residues. CDR1 is SNHLY and CDR2 is FYNNEI in the germline V gene. V lost 7 bases and J 2 bases, leaving 17 bases between the germline ends. The chain's CDR3 is CASTRTGGPNYGYTF. In nucleotides, the CDR3 is TGTGCCAGCACCCGGACCGGGGGGCCAAACTATGGCTACACCTTC.

The gene calls are TRBV6-5 and TRBJ1-1, with D possibly TRBD1 on 5 matching bases. Per germline, CDR1 MNHEY and CDR2 SVGAGI. V was clipped by 5 bases and J by 9 bases, with 13 bases between them. The CDR3 covers 12 residues. Here the CDR3 DNA reads TGTGCCAGCAGTCAGGGTCAAGGGAAAGCTTTCTTT. Protein sequence: CASSQGQGKAFF.

The chain employs TRBV4-1 and TRBJ2-5, with D possibly being TRBD2 (6 bases). V was trimmed by 4 bases and J by 2 bases, leaving 8 bases between them. Germline CDR1 and CDR2: MGHRA and YSYEKL. CDR3 size: 13 residues. The CDR3 spells CASSRGTQETQYF. Written as DNA, the CDR3 is TGCGCCAGCAGCCGAGGGACTCAAGAGACCCAGTACTTC.

V is TRBV12-3 or TRBV12-4 and J is TRBJ2-1; 9 bases map to TRBD2. This CDR3 is built from 13 residues. V was pared by 5 bases and J by 10 bases, with 6 bases of the junction left unmatched. The CDR3 region is CASSPRGGNEQFF. The CDR3 DNA is TGTGCCAGCAGTCCGCGGGGGGGTAACGAGCAGTTCTTC.

This clone was found once. The rearrangement links TRBV5-1 to TRBJ2-1; no firm D call. Germline assignment: CDR1 SGHRS and CDR2 YFSETQ. The CDR3 covers 15 residues. V gave up 5 bases and J gave up 0 bases, with 12 bases separating them. The CDR3, as DNA: TGCGCCAGCAGTAAAGACACTCCCTCCTACAATGAGCAGTTCTTC. Protein product: CASSKDTPSYNEQFF.

This clone was counted a few times. The chain carries TRBV5-1 and TRBJ2-3; tentative D call: TRBD2 (6 bases). The length of the CDR3 is 16 residues. Trimming pared 0 bases from V and 3 bases from J, leaving 14 bases between. Germline V gene lookup returns CDR1 SGHRS and CDR2 YFSETQ. CDR3 nucleotides: TGCGCCAGCAGCTTGGGGTCAGGGAGGCGGACAGATACGCAGTATTTT. The encoded protein is CASSLGSGRRTDTQYF.

Regarding this clone: One end of the junction is discordant with germline, which a read error may explain. The chain joins TRBV6-5 to TRBJ1-6; 8 bases align to TRBD1. The CDR3 contains 14 residues. Germline V gene sequence: CDR1 MNHEY, CDR2 SVGAGI. CDR3: CASSYTLQGASLQW. CDR3 DNA: TGTGCCAGCAGTTACACCTTGCAGGGGGCTTCACTACAGTGG.

V gene TRBV6-5 combines with J gene TRBJ2-7; D unresolved. This CDR3 contains 13 residues. The germline V and J ends were trimmed by 6 bases and 6 bases, with 15 bases remaining between them. Germline V gives CDR1 MNHEY, CDR2 SVGAGI. DNA of the CDR3: TGTGCCAGCAGGGCCGCTGGAAGAGGCGAGCAGTACTTC. This gives the protein CASRAAGRGEQYF.

This chain joins TRBV25-1 and TRBJ1-2, with 7 nucleotides matching TRBD1. The CDR3 extends over 12 amino acids. The V and J ends lost 8 bases and 2 bases, in that order; junction bases with no gene match: 2. The germline gives CDR1 MGHDK, CDR2 SYGVNS. CDR3 amino acids: CASRDSNYGYTF. CDR3 bases: TGTGCCAGCCGGGACAGCAACTATGGCTACACCTTC.

This rearrangement joins TRBV15 to TRBJ2-1; D is undetermined. Germline V CDR1 and CDR2: LNHNV, YYDKDF (reference sequence). CDR3 length equals 15 residues. The V end was cut by 0 bases, the J end by 6 bases, with 12 bases between. The CDR3 sequence: CATSRDLNDRNEQFF. CDR3 DNA: TGTGCCACCAGCAGAGATTTGAACGATCGCAATGAGCAGTTCTTC.

The chain joins TRBV30 to TRBJ1-2; a weak D match, TRBD1 (5 bases). Germline V gene data show CDR1 as GTSNPN and CDR2 as SVGIG (reference sequence). The CDR3 length is 13 residues. The V and J ends lost 1 base and 8 bases respectively, with 14 bases between them. The CDR3 spells CAWSAGPGGGYTF. DNA for the CDR3: TGTGCCTGGAGTGCCGGCCCGGGGGGGGGCTACACCTTC.

The J gene is TRBJ1-5, the V gene TRBV10-3; 7 bases align to TRBD1. Germline trimming cut 10 bases from V and 1 base from J; bases unmatched to any gene: 7. The V gene's germline CDR1 is ENHRY and CDR2 SYGVKD. There are 14 residues in the CDR3. CDR3 DNA sequence: TGTGCCACAGGGACAGTTGTAAGCAATCAGCCCCAGCATTTT. Its protein is CATGTVVSNQPQHF.

The chain uses TRBV3-1 (or the pseudogene TRBV3-2) and TRBJ2-5, with 7 bases lining up with TRBD2. The CDR3 loop spans 15 amino acids. CDR1 and CDR2 from the germline V gene are LGHDT and YNNKEL (reference sequence). V dropped 4 bases and J dropped 5; count of bases not matched to a gene: 10. DNA for the CDR3: TGTGCCAGCAGCCGGGGGTTAGGAGCGGGGGAGACCCAGTACTTC. Residues: CASSRGLGAGETQYF.

The gene calls are TRBV10-3 and TRBJ1-2; unclear D gene. CDR1 is ENHRY, CDR2 SYGVKD, per germline. The CDR3 length is 13 residues. The V end was cut by 6 bases, the J end by 4 bases, with 12 bases between. Here the CDR3 DNA reads TGTGCCATCAGCCTGGACGGTAGCTATGGCTACACCTTC. This encodes CAISLDGSYGYTF.

The chain employs TRBV6-5 and TRBJ2-1, with TRBD2 matching over 10 bases. The CDR3 covers 14 residues. CDR1 and CDR2 (germline): MNHEY, SVGAGI. J lost 7 bases, V lost 5 bases, and 5 bases had no gene match. CDR3 loop: CASSRGTSENEQFF. The CDR3 DNA follows: TGTGCCAGCAGTCGGGGGACTAGCGAGAATGAGCAGTTCTTC.

The J gene is TRBJ2-5, the V gene TRBV20-1; 8 bases are a match to TRBD2. Germline values: CDR1 DFQATT, CDR2 SNEGSKA (reference sequence). After removal of 3 bases from V and 5 bases from J, the junction contained 17 bases not matched to a gene. This CDR3 region has 17 residues. In DNA, the CDR3 is TGCAGTGCTAGTTTCCAGGGGACTAGAAGGACCAAGGAGACCCAGTACTTC. Amino acid sequence: CSASFQGTRRTKETQYF.

This rearrangement joins TRBV30 to TRBJ1-2; 7 bases map to TRBD1. Germline V gene lookup returns CDR1 GTSNPN and CDR2 SVGIG (reference sequence). The CDR3 is 14 residues long. With 0 bases clipped from V and 2 bases from J, the junction kept 3 bases outside the gene matches. CDR3 sequence (DNA): TGTGCCTGGAGTGTTGGGACAGAGAACTATGGCTACACCTTC. Its protein product is CAWSVGTENYGYTF.

V and J are TRBV9 and TRBJ2-7; D is perhaps TRBD2 (5 bases). The CDR3 runs to 15 residues. The V end was cut by 3 bases, the J end by 5 bases, with 18 bases between. Germline values: CDR1 SGDLS, CDR2 YYNGEE. The CDR3 spells CASSAGGLYGDEQYF. The CDR3 nucleotides are TGTGCCAGCAGCGCTGGCGGGCTTTATGGCGACGAGCAGTACTTC.

V and J are TRBV3-1 (or the pseudogene TRBV3-2) and TRBJ1-1; a possible D gene is TRBD1 (6 bases). Germline V gene data show CDR1 as LGHDT and CDR2 as YNNKEL (reference sequence). V lost 1 base and J lost 7, with 13 bases in between. The CDR3 spans 14 residues. CDR3 sequence reads: CASSQVPGGSEAFF. Here the CDR3 DNA reads TGTGCCAGCAGCCAAGTTCCGGGGGGCAGTGAAGCTTTCTTT.

This clone appeared once. This CDR3 is also generated by other DNA sequences in the sample. The chain recombines TRBV5-1 with TRBJ2-5; D not resolved. Trimming left V 1 base short and J 1 base short, with 2 bases between. Looked up from germline, CDR1 is SGHRS and CDR2 is YFSETQ. This CDR3 is 12 amino acids long. The CDR3 is CASSLSQETQYF. Here the CDR3 DNA reads TGCGCCAGCAGCTTGAGCCAAGAGACCCAGTACTTC.

The chain uses TRBV14 and TRBJ1-6; D gene ambiguous. V was shortened by 4 bases and J by 4 bases, with 11 bases between the two germline ends. Germline CDR1 and CDR2: SGHDN and FVKESK. The CDR3 covers 15 residues. The CDR3 DNA reads as TGTGCCAGCAGCCCCCGTCCGGCTTATAATTCACCCCTCCACTTT. Translation: CASSPRPAYNSPLHF. The whole variable domain, remainder taken from reference TRBV14 and TRBJ1-6, is EAGVTQFPSHSVIEKGQTVTLRCDPISGHDNLYWYRRVMGKEIKFLLHFVKESKQDESGMPNNRFLAERTGGTYSTLKVQPAELEDSGVYFCASSPRPAYNSPLHFGNGTRLTVT.

This clone was seen just once. This chain uses TRBV27 with TRBJ2-2, with D uncertain. Germline V gene data show CDR1 as MNHEY and CDR2 as SMNVEV (reference sequence). This CDR3 spans 14 amino acids. V lost 6 bases to trimming and J lost 0 bases, with 8 bases between them. CDR3: CASSPLANTGELFF. The CDR3 DNA reads TGTGCCAGCAGCCCCCTCGCGAACACCGGGGAGCTGTTTTTT.

The chain is built from TRBV28 and TRBJ1-5; the D gene is possibly TRBD1 (6 bases). CDR1 is MDHEN and CDR2 is SYDVKM in the germline V gene. This CDR3 is 14 amino acids long. Trimming left V 7 bases short and J 4 bases short, with 14 bases between. The CDR3 DNA sequence: TGTGCCAGCATCCAGGACAGACTAAATCAGCCCCAGCATTTT. Amino acids: CASIQDRLNQPQHF.

The V gene is TRBV7-9, the J gene TRBJ1-3; maybe TRBD1 (5 bases). Trimming pared 5 bases from V and 0 bases from J, leaving 11 bases between. Germline CDR1 is SEHNR and CDR2 is FQNEAQ (reference sequence). This CDR3 spans 15 amino acids. The CDR3 region is CASSKGLSSGNTIYF. The CDR3 DNA reads as TGTGCCAGCAGCAAGGGACTGAGCTCTGGAAACACCATATATTTT.

J is TRBJ1-2 and V is TRBV30, with TRBD1 as a possible D gene (5 bases). This CDR3 has 16 amino acids. The ends were cut back, 3 bases at V and 6 bases at J, with 23 bases in the middle. In germline, CDR1 is GTSNPN, CDR2 SVGIG (reference sequence). CDR3 loop: CAWRMSSGLLGDGYTF. CDR3 bases: TGTGCCTGGAGAATGTCCTCCGGTCTATTAGGGGATGGCTACACCTTC. The entire variable domain, with the rest obtained from reference TRBV30 and TRBJ1-2, is as follows: SQTIHQWPATLVQPVGSPLSLECTVEGTSNPNLYWYRQAAGRGLQLLFYSVGIGQISSEVPQNLSASRPQDRQFILSSKKLLLSDSGFYLCAWRMSSGLLGDGYTFGSGTRLTVV.

The gene calls are TRBV7-2 and TRBJ2-7; D possibly corresponds to TRBD2 (6 bases). The germline gives CDR1 SGHTA, CDR2 FQGNSA. V dropped 0 bases and J dropped 5 bases, with 11 bases sitting between them. There are 14 residues in the CDR3. The CDR3 loop reads CASSLAGRDHEQYF. In DNA, the CDR3 is TGTGCCAGCAGCTTAGCGGGGCGGGACCACGAGCAGTACTTC.

With respect to this clone: Other DNA sequences within the sample encode an identical CDR3. The genes are TRBV28 and TRBJ1-5, with 7 bases matching TRBD1. Germline CDR1 and CDR2: MDHEN and SYDVKM. The V and J ends lost 6 bases and 3 bases, in that order; junction bases with no gene match: 5. The CDR3 spans 14 residues. CDR3 loop: CASSLGQVNQPQHF. The CDR3 nucleotides read TGTGCCAGCAGCCTCGGACAGGTCAATCAGCCCCAGCATTTT.

This rearrangement joins TRBV6-2 or TRBV6-3 to TRBJ1-2; D perhaps matches TRBD1 (6 bases). The germline V gene has CDR1 MNHEY and CDR2 SVGEGT. The CDR3 is 14 amino acids. Trimming took 2 bases from V and 7 from J, leaving 14 bases between them. CDR3 protein: CASSYGSGAPGYTF. CDR3 sequence (DNA): TGTGCCAGCAGTTACGGTTCGGGGGCCCCTGGCTACACCTTC.

This clone was observed once. The rearrangement uses TRBV5-4 and TRBJ2-7; no clear D gene. CDR1 is SGHNT, CDR2 YYREEE, per germline (reference sequence). The CDR3 length is 11 residues. Trimming stripped 4 bases from V and 3 bases from J, with 5 bases between. The CDR3, as DNA: TGTGCCAGCAGCGCGAACTACGAGCAGTACTTC. Translating it yields CASSANYEQYF.

V usage is TRBV18 and J usage is TRBJ1-6; 8 nucleotides align to TRBD1. The CDR3 has 16 residues. The ends lost 4 bases at V and 4 bases at J; junction bases unmatched: 6. CDR1 is KGHSH, CDR2 LQKENI, per germline. As DNA, the CDR3 is TGTGCCAGCTCACTCGGACAGGGTGGTTATAATTCACCCCTCCACTTT. Translated: CASSLGQGGYNSPLHF.

V and J are TRBV6-5 and TRBJ1-2; no firm D call. The CDR3 extends over 14 amino acids. V lost 2 bases to trimming and J lost 2 bases, with 9 bases between them. Per germline, CDR1 MNHEY and CDR2 SVGAGI. The CDR3 is CASSYSRKNYGYTF. The CDR3 bases are TGTGCCAGCAGTTACAGTAGGAAGAACTATGGCTACACCTTC.

The chain is built from TRBV11-1 and TRBJ1-1; D gene unclear. Deletions cut 2 bases from V and 3 bases from J, with 10 bases between. This CDR3 has 14 residues. Germline V lookup: CDR1 SGHAT, CDR2 FQDESV (reference sequence). The CDR3 DNA is TGTGCCAGCAGCTTAAGAAGCCTGGACACTGAAGCTTTCTTT. It yields the protein CASSLRSLDTEAFF.